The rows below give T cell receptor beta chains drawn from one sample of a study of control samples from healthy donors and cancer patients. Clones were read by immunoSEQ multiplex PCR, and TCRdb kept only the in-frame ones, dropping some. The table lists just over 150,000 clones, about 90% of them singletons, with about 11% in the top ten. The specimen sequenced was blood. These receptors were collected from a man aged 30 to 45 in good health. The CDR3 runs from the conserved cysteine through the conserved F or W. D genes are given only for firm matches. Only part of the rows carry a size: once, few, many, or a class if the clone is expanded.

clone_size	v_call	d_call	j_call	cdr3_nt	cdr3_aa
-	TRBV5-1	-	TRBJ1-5	TGCGCCAGCAGCCCGAGTTGGGACAATCAGCCCCAGCATTTT	CASSPSWDNQPQHF
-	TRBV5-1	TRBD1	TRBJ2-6	TGCGCCAGCAGTCCCTCGGGACAGGGACGCTCTGGGGCCAACGTCCTGACTTTC	CASSPSGQGRSGANVLTF
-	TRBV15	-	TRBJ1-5	TGTGCCACCAGCAGTCCCCAGGGGCGCCAGCATTTT	CATSSPQGRQHF
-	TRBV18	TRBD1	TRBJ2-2	TGTGCCAGCTCCTTGGGACAGGGAGTCACCGGGGAGCTGTTTTTT	CASSLGQGVTGELFF
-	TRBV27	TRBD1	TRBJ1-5	TGTGCCAGCAGTCCCGAGGGACAGCCGTATAGCAATCAGCCCCAGCATTTT	CASSPEGQPYSNQPQHF
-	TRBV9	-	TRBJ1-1	TGTGCCAGCAGCGTAGGGTCGAACACTGAAGCTTTCTTT	CASSVGSNTEAFF
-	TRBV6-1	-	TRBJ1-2	TGTGCCAGCAGTGAATTATTAGTTGGGGGTAACTATGGCTACACCTTC	CASSELLVGGNYGYTF
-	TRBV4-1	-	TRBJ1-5	TGCGCCAGCAGCCAGACAGGACGGGGCGATAATCAGCCCCAGCATTTT	CASSQTGRGDNQPQHF
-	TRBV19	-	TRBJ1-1	TGTGCCAGTAGTATATTCAACACTGAAGCTTTCTTT	CASSIFNTEAFF
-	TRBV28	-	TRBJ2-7	TGTGCCAGCAGGAACGTTCGAGACTCCTACGAGCAGTACTTC	CASRNVRDSYEQYF
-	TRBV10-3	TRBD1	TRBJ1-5	TGTGCCATCAGCGAAACTGGGACAGCAAATCAGCCCCAGCATTTT	CAISETGTANQPQHF
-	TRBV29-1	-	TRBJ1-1	TGCAGCGGGGGACTGCATGGCACTGAAGCTTTCTTT	CSGGLHGTEAFF
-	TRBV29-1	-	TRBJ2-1	TGCAGCGGAACCGGGACGGCCTCCTATGAGCAGTTCTTC	CSGTGTASYEQFF
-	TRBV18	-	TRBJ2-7	TGTGCCAGCTCACCATCCGACTCCTACGAGCAGTACTTC	CASSPSDSYEQYF
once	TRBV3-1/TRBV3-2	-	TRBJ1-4	TGTGCCAGCAGCTTCAAAGGAACTAATGAAAAACTGTTTTTT	CASSFKGTNEKLFF
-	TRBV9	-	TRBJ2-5	TGTGCCAGCAGCCCCGGGTTCGTTGTAGAGACCCAGTACTTC	CASSPGFVVETQYF